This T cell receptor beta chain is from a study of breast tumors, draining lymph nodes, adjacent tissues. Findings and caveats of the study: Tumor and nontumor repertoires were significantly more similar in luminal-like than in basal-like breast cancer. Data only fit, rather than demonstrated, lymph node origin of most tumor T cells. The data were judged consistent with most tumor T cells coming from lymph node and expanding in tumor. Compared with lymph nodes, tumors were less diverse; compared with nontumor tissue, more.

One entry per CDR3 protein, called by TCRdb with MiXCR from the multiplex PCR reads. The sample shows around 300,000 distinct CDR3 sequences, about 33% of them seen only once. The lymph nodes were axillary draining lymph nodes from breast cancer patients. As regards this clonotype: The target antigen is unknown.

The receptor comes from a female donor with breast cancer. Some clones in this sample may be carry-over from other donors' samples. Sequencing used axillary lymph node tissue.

The CDR3 nucleotides are TGTGCCAGCAGCTCGGAGCAGGGATGGGGCGGCTACACCTTC. Translated, it gives CASSSEQGWGGYTF. V is TRBV7-6 and J is TRBJ1-2; D may be TRBD1 (5 bases). The ends were cut back, 4 bases at V and 8 bases at J, with 17 bases in the middle. CDR1 is SGHVS and CDR2 is FNYEAQ in the germline V gene. CDR3 length equals 14 residues. Together with reference TRBV7-6 and TRBJ1-2, the CDR3 gives the full variable domain: GAGVSQSPRYKVTKRGQDVALRCDPISGHVSLYWYRQALGQGPEFLTYFNYEAQQDKSGLPNDRFSAERPEGSISTLTIQRTEQRDSAMYRCASSSEQGWGGYTFGSGTRLTVV.